The present entry profiles one T cell receptor (beta chain) with its context. The data were obtained in a study of T cell responses to AZD1222 COVID-19 vaccine. The table came from immunoSEQ multiplex PCR; TCRdb's copy has only in-frame clones and leaves some out. The sample contains 140,000 to 150,000 clones, 92% of which appear only once. Sample: peripheral blood, taken 28 days after the second AZD1222 dose. The sequence came from an adult who received the AZD1222 COVID-19 vaccine.

This CDR3 is CAISEPARNTIYF. Written as DNA, the CDR3 is TGTGCCATCAGTGAGCCAGCCCGAAACACCATATATTTT. V gene TRBV10-3 combines with J gene TRBJ1-3, with D unresolved. Germline-derived CDR1 and CDR2 are ENHRY and SYGVKD. The CDR3 extends over 13 amino acids. With 2 bases removed from V and 5 bases from J, the gap between germline ends came to 7 bases.